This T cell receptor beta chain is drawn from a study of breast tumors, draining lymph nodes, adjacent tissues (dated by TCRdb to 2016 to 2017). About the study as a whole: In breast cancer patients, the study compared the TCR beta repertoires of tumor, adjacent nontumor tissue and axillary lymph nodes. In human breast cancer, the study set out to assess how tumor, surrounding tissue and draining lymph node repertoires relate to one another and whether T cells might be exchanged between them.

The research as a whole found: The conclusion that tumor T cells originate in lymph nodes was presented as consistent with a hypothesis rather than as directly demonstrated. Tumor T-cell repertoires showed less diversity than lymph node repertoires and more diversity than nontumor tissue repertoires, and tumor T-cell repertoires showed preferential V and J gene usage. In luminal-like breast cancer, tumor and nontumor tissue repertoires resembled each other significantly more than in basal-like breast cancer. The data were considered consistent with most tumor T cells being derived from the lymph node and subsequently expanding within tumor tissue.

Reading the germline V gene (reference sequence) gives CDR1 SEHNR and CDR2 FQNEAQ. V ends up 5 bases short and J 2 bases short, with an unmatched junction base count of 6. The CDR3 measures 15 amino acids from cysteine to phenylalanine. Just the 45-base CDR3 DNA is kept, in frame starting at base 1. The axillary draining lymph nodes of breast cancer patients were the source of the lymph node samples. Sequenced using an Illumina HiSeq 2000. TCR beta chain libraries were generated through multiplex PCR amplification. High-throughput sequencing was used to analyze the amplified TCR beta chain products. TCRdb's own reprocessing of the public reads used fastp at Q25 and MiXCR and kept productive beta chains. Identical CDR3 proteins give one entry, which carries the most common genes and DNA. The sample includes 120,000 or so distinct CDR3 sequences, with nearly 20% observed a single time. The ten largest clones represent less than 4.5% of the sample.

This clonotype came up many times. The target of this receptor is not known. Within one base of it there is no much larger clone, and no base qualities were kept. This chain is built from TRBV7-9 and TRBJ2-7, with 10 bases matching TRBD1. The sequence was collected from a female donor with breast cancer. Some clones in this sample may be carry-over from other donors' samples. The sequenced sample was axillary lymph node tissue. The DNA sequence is TGTGCCAGCAGCGAGGGACAGGGGAAAGCCTACGAGCAGTACTTC. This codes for CASSEGQGKAYEQYF.